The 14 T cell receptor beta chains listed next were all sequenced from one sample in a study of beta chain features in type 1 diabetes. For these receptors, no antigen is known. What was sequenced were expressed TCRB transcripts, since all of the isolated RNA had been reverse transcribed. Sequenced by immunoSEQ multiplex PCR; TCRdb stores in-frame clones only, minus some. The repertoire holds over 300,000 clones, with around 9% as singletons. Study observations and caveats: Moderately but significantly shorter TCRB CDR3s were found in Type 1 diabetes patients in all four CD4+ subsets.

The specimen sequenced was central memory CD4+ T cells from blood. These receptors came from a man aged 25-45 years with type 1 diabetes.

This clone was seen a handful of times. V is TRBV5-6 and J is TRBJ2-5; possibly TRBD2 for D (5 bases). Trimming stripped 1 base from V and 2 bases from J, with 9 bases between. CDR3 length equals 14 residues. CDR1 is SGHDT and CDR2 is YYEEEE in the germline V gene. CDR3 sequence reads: CASSLSGLQETQYF. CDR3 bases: TGTGCCAGCAGCTTGAGCGGACTTCAAGAGACCCAGTACTTC.

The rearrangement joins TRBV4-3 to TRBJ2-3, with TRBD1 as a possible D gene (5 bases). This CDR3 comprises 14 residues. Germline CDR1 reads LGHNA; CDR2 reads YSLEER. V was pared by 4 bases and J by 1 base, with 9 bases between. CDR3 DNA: TGCGCCAGCAGCCTGGGCAGGGGCACAGATACGCAGTATTTT. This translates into CASSLGRGTDTQYF.

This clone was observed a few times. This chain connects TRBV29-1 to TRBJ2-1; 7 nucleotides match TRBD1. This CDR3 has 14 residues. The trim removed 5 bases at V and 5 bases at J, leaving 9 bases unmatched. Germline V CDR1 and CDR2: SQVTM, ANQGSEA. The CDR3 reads CSVSGTDFDNEQFF. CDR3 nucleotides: TGCAGCGTTTCAGGGACAGACTTTGACAATGAGCAGTTCTTC.

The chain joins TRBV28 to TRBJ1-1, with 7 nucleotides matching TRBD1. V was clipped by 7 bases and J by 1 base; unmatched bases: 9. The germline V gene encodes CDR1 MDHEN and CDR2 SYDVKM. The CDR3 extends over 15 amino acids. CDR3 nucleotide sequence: TGTGCCAGCAATGATCCACAGGGGAAGAACACTGAAGCTTTCTTT. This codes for CASNDPQGKNTEAFF.

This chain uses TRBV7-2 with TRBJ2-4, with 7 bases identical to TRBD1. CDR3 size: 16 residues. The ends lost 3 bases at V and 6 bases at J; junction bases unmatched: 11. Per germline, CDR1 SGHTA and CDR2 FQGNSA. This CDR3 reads CASSLETGFDGNIQYF. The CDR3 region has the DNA TGTGCCAGCAGCTTGGAGACAGGGTTTGATGGAAACATTCAGTACTTC. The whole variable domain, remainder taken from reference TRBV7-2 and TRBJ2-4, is GAGVSQSPSNKVTEKGKDVELRCDPISGHTALYWYRQSLGQGLEFLIYFQGNSAPDKSGLPSDRFSAERTGGSVSTLTIQRTQQEDSAVYLCASSLETGFDGNIQYFGAGTRLSVL.

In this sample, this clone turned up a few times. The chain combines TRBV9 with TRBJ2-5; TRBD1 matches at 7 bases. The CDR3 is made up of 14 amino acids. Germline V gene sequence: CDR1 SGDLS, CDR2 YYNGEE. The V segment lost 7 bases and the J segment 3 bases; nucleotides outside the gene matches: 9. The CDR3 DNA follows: TGTGCCAGCTCCCTGAGACAGGGTGAAGAGACCCAGTACTTC. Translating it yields CASSLRQGEETQYF.

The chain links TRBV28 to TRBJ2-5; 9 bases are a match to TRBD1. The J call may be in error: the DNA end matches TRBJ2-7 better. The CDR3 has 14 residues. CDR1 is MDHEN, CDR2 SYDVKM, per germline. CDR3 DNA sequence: TGTGCCAGCAGGACGGGACAGGGATCCTACGAGCAGTACTTC. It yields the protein CASRTGQGSYEQYF.

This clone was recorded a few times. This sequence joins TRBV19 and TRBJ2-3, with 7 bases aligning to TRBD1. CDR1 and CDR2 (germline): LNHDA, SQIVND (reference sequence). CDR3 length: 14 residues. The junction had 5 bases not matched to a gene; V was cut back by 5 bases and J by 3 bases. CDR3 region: CASSGGQTTDTQYF. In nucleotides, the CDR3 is TGTGCCAGTAGTGGGGGACAGACGACAGATACGCAGTATTTT.

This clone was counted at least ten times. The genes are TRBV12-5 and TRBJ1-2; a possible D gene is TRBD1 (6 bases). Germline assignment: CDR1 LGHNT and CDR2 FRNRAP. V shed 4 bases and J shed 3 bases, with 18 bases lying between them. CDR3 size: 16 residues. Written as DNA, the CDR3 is TGTGCTAGTGGTTCCGGCCTGGACAGCATCTACTATGGCTACACCTTC. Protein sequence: CASGSGLDSIYYGYTF.

As DNA, the CDR3 is TGTGCCATGGGGCGGGACTCCATCTCTGGGGCCAACGTCCTGACTTTC. As protein: CAMGRDSISGANVLTF. This sequence joins TRBV10-3 and TRBJ2-6, with D perhaps matching TRBD2 (6 bases). With 9 bases removed from V and 0 bases from J, the gap between germline ends came to 15 bases. There are 16 residues in the CDR3. Germline V lookup: CDR1 ENHRY, CDR2 SYGVKD.

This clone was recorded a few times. CDR3 nucleotides: TGTGCCAGCAGTCGATTTCAGGACAGTCAAGAGACCCAGTACTTC. This codes for CASSRFQDSQETQYF. The rearrangement uses TRBV27 and TRBJ2-5; D is perhaps TRBD1 (6 bases). Deletions cut 5 bases from V and 2 bases from J, with 15 bases between. Germline V CDR1 and CDR2: MNHEY, SMNVEV (reference sequence). This CDR3 spans 15 amino acids.

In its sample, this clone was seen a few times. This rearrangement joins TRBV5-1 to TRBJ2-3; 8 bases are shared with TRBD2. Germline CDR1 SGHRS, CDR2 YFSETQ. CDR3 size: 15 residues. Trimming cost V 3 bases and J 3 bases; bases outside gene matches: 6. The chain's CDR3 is CASSSPPGGTDTQYF. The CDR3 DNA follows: TGCGCCAGCAGCTCCCCTCCGGGGGGGACAGATACGCAGTATTTT.

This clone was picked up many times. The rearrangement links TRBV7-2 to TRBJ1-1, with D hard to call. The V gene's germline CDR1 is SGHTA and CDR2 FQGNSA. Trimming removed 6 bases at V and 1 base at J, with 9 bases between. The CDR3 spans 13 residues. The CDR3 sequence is CASSYQTNTEAFF. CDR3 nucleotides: TGTGCCAGCAGTTATCAGACGAACACTGAAGCTTTCTTT.

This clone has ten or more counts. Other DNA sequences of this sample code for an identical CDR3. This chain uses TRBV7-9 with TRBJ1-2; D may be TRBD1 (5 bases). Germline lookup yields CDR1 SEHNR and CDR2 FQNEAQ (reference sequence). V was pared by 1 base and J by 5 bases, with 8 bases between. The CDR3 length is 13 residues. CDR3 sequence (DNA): TGTGCCAGCAGCTTAGAAAGGGGATATGGCTACACCTTC. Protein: CASSLERGYGYTF.